These T cell receptor beta chains were read from a single sample in a study of beta chain features in type 1 diabetes. Data came from immunoSEQ multiplex PCR; TCRdb stores just in-frame clones and leaves some out. The data show hundreds of thousands of clones, over 12% seen once. Source material: naive CD4+ T cells from blood. The receptors were gathered from a man younger than 35 with type 1 diabetes. CDR3s include the opening cysteine and the closing phenylalanine or tryptophan. The D gene is left open where the match is weak. Size is omitted from some rows. Given values are once, few, many or a class for expanded clones.

d_gene	v_gene	j_gene	abundance	CDR3aa	CDR3nt
NA	TRBV11-2	TRBJ2-1	few	CASSSQEVYPRIF	TGTGCCAGCAGCTCACAGGAGGTCTACCCTCGGATCTTC
NA	TRBV6-4	TRBJ1-1	NA	CASSVRENTEAFF	TGTGCCAGCAGTGTAAGGGAGAACACTGAAGCTTTCTTT
NA	TRBV11-2	TRBJ2-1	NA	CASSLRWWDPYNEQFF	TGTGCCAGCAGCTTACGTTGGTGGGATCCCTACAATGAGCAGTTCTTC
TRBD1	TRBV7-2	TRBJ2-3	NA	CASSFRQGSTDTQYF	TGTGCCAGCAGCTTCAGACAGGGGAGCACAGATACGCAGTATTTT
TRBD2	TRBV14	TRBJ2-1	few	CASSQDGTSGGQFF	TGTGCCAGCAGCCAAGATGGGACTAGCGGGGGACAGTTCTTC
TRBD1	TRBV4-3	TRBJ2-3	few	CASSTLPDRVPDTQYF	TGCGCCAGCAGCACTCTGCCGGACAGGGTACCAGATACGCAGTATTTT
TRBD1	TRBV30	TRBJ2-7	NA	CAWTVGTGGYYEQYF	TGTGCCTGGACAGTCGGGACAGGGGGCTACTACGAGCAGTACTTC
NA	TRBV28	TRBJ1-1	NA	CASSSTVPEAFF	TGTGCCAGCAGTTCGACAGTGCCTGAAGCTTTCTTT
NA	TRBV7-9	TRBJ2-5	NA	CASSPPPERETQYF	TGTGCCAGCAGCCCACCCCCGGAGAGGGAGACCCAGTACTTC
TRBD1	TRBV7-2	TRBJ1-1	NA	CASNVTGDTEAFF	TGTGCCAGCAACGTAACAGGGGACACTGAAGCTTTCTTT
NA	TRBV9	TRBJ2-2	few	CASSIRGASIGELFF	TGTGCCAGCAGCATCCGCGGGGCCTCGATTGGGGAGCTGTTTTTT
NA	TRBV2	TRBJ1-1	NA	CASKAVFGAFF	TGTGCCAGCAAGGCGGTTTTTGGAGCTTTCTTT
NA	TRBV7-6	TRBJ2-7	few	CASSLARGYEQYF	TGTGCCAGCAGCTTAGCGCGAGGCTACGAGCAGTACTTC
NA	TRBV7-9	TRBJ2-3	NA	CASGASTDTQYF	TGTGCCAGCGGGGCTAGCACAGATACGCAGTATTTT
NA	TRBV6-6	TRBJ2-1	NA	CASNPRGAYNEQFF	TGTGCCAGCAACCCTCGCGGGGCATACAATGAGCAGTTCTTC
NA	TRBV29-1	TRBJ2-5	few	CSVPRGTGQETQYF	TGCAGCGTTCCGCGGGGGACAGGACAAGAGACCCAGTACTTC
TRBD1	TRBV6-5	TRBJ1-1	NA	CASSYVGQGNTEAFF	TGTGCCAGCAGTTACGTGGGACAGGGGAACACTGAAGCTTTCTTT
NA	TRBV18	TRBJ2-6	few	CASSPTASGANVLTF	TGTGCCAGCTCGCCCACAGCGTCCGGGGCCAACGTCCTGACTTTC
TRBD1	TRBV4-3	TRBJ1-4	NA	CASSQNRGAPNEKLFF	TGCGCCAGCAGCCAAAACAGGGGGGCGCCTAATGAAAAACTGTTTTTT
NA	TRBV13	TRBJ2-7	NA	CASSPRTGIYEQYF	TGTGCCAGCAGCCCTCGGACCGGGATCTACGAGCAGTACTTC
TRBD2	TRBV4-3	TRBJ2-7	NA	CASSPGTSRGYEQYF	TGCGCCAGCAGCCCAGGGACTAGCCGGGGCTACGAGCAGTACTTC
NA	TRBV30	TRBJ2-1	NA	CAWSVQLVGYNEQFF	TGTGCCTGGAGTGTACAACTAGTAGGTTACAATGAGCAGTTCTTC
NA	TRBV7-2	TRBJ2-2	few	CASSSAGLQNTGELFF	TGTGCCAGCAGCTCCGCGGGACTCCAGAACACCGGGGAGCTGTTTTTT
TRBD2	TRBV7-9	TRBJ2-1	NA	CASSSLAGVPDEQFF	TGTGCCAGCAGCTCCCTAGCGGGAGTTCCGGATGAGCAGTTCTTC
NA	TRBV2	TRBJ2-5	few	CASSENTGQETQYF	TGTGCCAGCAGTGAGAACACTGGTCAAGAGACCCAGTACTTC
NA	TRBV2	TRBJ2-7	NA	CASSEAILRGQYF	TGTGCCAGCAGTGAAGCGATTTTGAGGGGGCAGTACTTC